The T cell receptor (beta chain) under discussion was sequenced for a study of blood T cells in healthy people across ages. Together with a sample-barcoded 5' primer, a J-beta primer mix was included in a second PCR lasting about 7 to 12 cycles. Each cDNA was tagged by a template-switch adaptor containing 12 random nucleotides. TCRdb reprocessed the 5' RACE reads with MiXCR, giving one entry per CDR3 protein. The sample carries about 1.8 million distinct CDR3 sequences, around 48% recorded once. The study, taken as a whole, reports: Across the age range, TCR beta diversity per million T cells fell in a roughly linear way.

The individuals who served as donors were healthy Caucasians living in Russia, aged roughly 6 to 90. With regard to this clonotype: Its antigen is undetermined.

Sequenced: blood. The source is a middle-aged woman in good health.

The CDR3 loop is CASSPGIYGYTF. The CDR3 region has the DNA TGTGCCAGCAGTCCAGGAATCTATGGCTACACCTTC. J is TRBJ1-2 and V is TRBV6-5; D call uncertain. The CDR3 length is 12 residues. Germline assignment: CDR1 MNHEY and CDR2 SVGAGI. Trimming removed 5 bases from V and 4 bases from J, with 8 bases in between.